What follows are 22 T cell receptor beta chains derived from one specimen sequenced in a study of blood T cell repertoires in COVID-19 (dated by TCRdb to between 2020 and 2021). Receptor libraries were prepared by the immunoSEQ multiplex PCR assay. The clones in this table, taken by TCRdb from immuneACCESS, are in-frame only. Not every clone is retained; where verified, under half of the shortfall comes from an unresolved V gene, and the cause of the rest is unknown. Present in this sample are 250,000 to 400,000 clones, roughly 90% of which were seen just once. The ten most abundant clones make up roughly 2.9% of the sample. The sequenced sample consisted of peripheral blood. The receptors here all came from a woman aged 25 to 39 with COVID-19, enrolled during active disease.

This chain uses TRBV19 with TRBJ1-2; possibly TRBD1 for D (6 bases). V was cut by 9 bases and J by 7 bases, with 15 bases left in between. From germline, CDR1 is LNHDA and CDR2 SQIVND (reference sequence). The CDR3 contains 12 residues. CDR3 nucleotide sequence: TGTGCCAGCCATCACAGGGAAGCTGGCTACACCTTC. Its translation is CASHHREAGYTF.

This clone was detected once. The V and J genes are TRBV19 and TRBJ1-5, with D possibly matching TRBD1 (6 bases). The CDR3 length is 15 residues. V shed 3 bases and J shed 1 base, with 10 bases lying between them. Germline assignment: CDR1 LNHDA and CDR2 SQIVND (reference sequence). CDR3 in DNA: TGTGCCAGTAGTATGGACAGCGGAAGCAATCAGCCCCAGCATTTT. This codes for CASSMDSGSNQPQHF.

Turning to this clone: Distinct nucleotide sequences in the sample also encode this CDR3. The V call is TRBV27, the J call TRBJ1-5, with TRBD1 matching 8 bases. J gave up 4 bases and V 6 bases, and 5 bases lay outside the gene matches. The CDR3 is 14 amino acids. CDR1 MNHEY and CDR2 SMNVEV come from the germline V gene (reference sequence). CDR3 bases: TGTGCCAGCAGCTCGAGACAGGGGAATCAGCCCCAGCATTTT. It encodes CASSSRQGNQPQHF.

The rearrangement links TRBV5-6 to TRBJ2-2, with 9 positions matching TRBD2. Germline values: CDR1 SGHDT, CDR2 YYEEEE. This CDR3 contains 17 residues. V gave up 1 base and J gave up 4 bases; unmatched junction bases: 8. CDR3 protein: CASSLPAGGQTTGELFF. In DNA, the CDR3 is TGTGCCAGCAGCTTGCCGGCGGGAGGGCAAACCACCGGGGAGCTGTTTTTT.

This rearrangement joins TRBV2 to TRBJ1-2; 8 nucleotides line up with TRBD1. The ends lost 6 bases at V and 5 bases at J; junction bases unmatched: 11. Germline values: CDR1 SNHLY, CDR2 FYNNEI. This CDR3 comprises 15 residues. CDR3 in amino acids: CASRPGQARGYGYTF. CDR3 nucleotides: TGTGCCAGCAGGCCGGGACAGGCAAGGGGATATGGCTACACCTTC.

This clone was seen a single time. This chain uses TRBV29-1 with TRBJ1-2; D uncertain. Germline values: CDR1 SQVTM, CDR2 ANQGSEA. This CDR3 region has 14 residues. V shed 3 bases and J shed 5 bases, with 16 bases lying between them. This CDR3 reads CSVDPSHPGYGYTF. In nucleotides, the CDR3 is TGCAGCGTTGACCCCAGCCACCCGGGGTATGGCTACACCTTC.

The CDR3 spells CASSLGLAGGITDTQYF. For the CDR3, the DNA is TGTGCCAGCAGCCTGGGACTAGCGGGAGGTATCACAGATACGCAGTATTTT. The genes are TRBV2 and TRBJ2-3; 15 nucleotides align to TRBD2. The CDR3 covers 17 residues. V gave up 6 bases and J gave up 2 bases; unmatched junction bases: 6. Germline assignment: CDR1 SNHLY and CDR2 FYNNEI.

The CDR3 here is CASSRNRDRAFRRAGELFF. Here the CDR3 DNA reads TGTGCCAGCAGCCGAAACCGGGACAGGGCATTTCGGCGGGCCGGGGAGCTGTTTTTT. V usage is TRBV11-2 and J usage is TRBJ2-2; 9 nucleotides align to TRBD1. CDR3 length: 19 residues. Trimming at V came to 5 bases and at J to 6 bases, leaving 19 bases not matched to a gene. Germline CDR1 and CDR2: SGHAT and FQNNGV.

This chain uses TRBV28 with TRBJ2-5; 7 bases agree with TRBD1. CDR3 length equals 16 residues. In germline, CDR1 is MDHEN, CDR2 SYDVKM. V gave up 5 bases and J gave up 2 bases; unmatched junction bases: 11. The CDR3 spells CASSPNTPGQQETQYF. CDR3 bases: TGTGCCAGCAGTCCAAACACCCCGGGACAGCAAGAGACCCAGTACTTC.

The rearrangement uses TRBV29-1 and TRBJ2-6, with TRBD1 identical over 11 bases. V trimming: 6 bases; J trimming: 2 bases; junction bases outside the gene matches: 6. The length of the CDR3 is 16 residues. Germline CDR1 is SQVTM and CDR2 is ANQGSEA. Here the CDR3 reads CSVGQGAVPGANVLTF. As DNA, the CDR3 is TGCAGCGTAGGACAGGGGGCCGTTCCTGGGGCCAACGTCCTGACTTTC.

The chain links TRBV12-1 to TRBJ1-3. TRBV12-1 is marked as a pseudogene. CDR3 size: 17 residues. CDR3 sequence reads: CASSSRDSWLAGNTIYF. CDR3 DNA: TGTGCCAGCAGCTCCCGGGACTCGTGGCTAGCTGGAAACACCATATATTTT.

The J gene is TRBJ2-2, the V gene TRBV5-1, with D possibly TRBD1 on 6 matching bases. The V and J ends lost 2 bases and 7 bases respectively, with 12 bases between them. Germline V gene lookup returns CDR1 SGHRS and CDR2 YFSETQ. This CDR3 is 14 amino acids long. The CDR3 DNA sequence: TGCGCCAGCAGCTTATTACAGGGACGCGGGGAGCTGTTTTTT. It encodes CASSLLQGRGELFF.

The gene calls are TRBV7-9 and TRBJ2-7; 11 nucleotides agree with TRBD1. CDR1 and CDR2 from the germline V gene are SEHNR and FQNEAQ (reference sequence). The junction had 6 bases not matched to a gene; V was cut back by 5 bases and J by 6 bases. The CDR3 runs 14 residues. The CDR3 here is CASSPGQGAGEQYF. The DNA of the CDR3 is TGTGCCAGCAGCCCTGGACAGGGGGCCGGCGAGCAGTACTTC. Complete variable domain (other parts from reference TRBV7-9 and TRBJ2-7): DTGVSQNPRHKITKRGQNVTFRCDPISEHNRLYWYRQTLGQGPEFLTYFQNEAQLEKSRLLSDRFSAERPKGSFSTLEIQRTEQGDSAMYLCASSPGQGAGEQYFGPGTRLTVT.

This chain links TRBV2 with TRBJ1-5, with D perhaps matching TRBD1 (5 bases). V gave up 7 bases and J gave up 1 base, with 11 bases separating them. The germline V gene encodes CDR1 SNHLY and CDR2 FYNNEI. CDR3 length: 14 amino acids. The CDR3 reads CASTQGGSNQPQHF. DNA for the CDR3: TGTGCCAGCACCCAGGGCGGCAGCAATCAGCCCCAGCATTTT.

This chain joins TRBV7-9 and TRBJ1-5, with D perhaps matching TRBD1 (5 bases). The CDR3 totals 13 residues. Germline CDR1 SEHNR, CDR2 FQNEAQ (reference sequence). The germline V and J ends were trimmed by 6 bases and 5 bases, with 11 bases remaining between them. CDR3 sequence (DNA): TGTGCCAGCAGTCGGGACTCTTATCAGCCCCAGCATTTT. Its translation: CASSRDSYQPQHF. The entire variable domain, with the rest obtained from reference TRBV7-9 and TRBJ1-5, is as follows: DTGVSQNPRHKITKRGQNVTFRCDPISEHNRLYWYRQTLGQGPEFLTYFQNEAQLEKSRLLSDRFSAERPKGSFSTLEIQRTEQGDSAMYLCASSRDSYQPQHFGDGTRLSIL.

The chain joins TRBV7-9 to TRBJ2-7; TRBD1 might be the D (6 bases). This CDR3 comprises 14 residues. Germline CDR1 is SEHNR and CDR2 is FQNEAQ (reference sequence). Between the trimmed V and J ends, which lost 5 bases and 3 bases, there was a span of 14 bases. The CDR3 sequence: CASSDGTLFYEQYF. The DNA for the CDR3 is TGTGCCAGCAGCGACGGGACACTTTTCTACGAGCAGTACTTC.

The genes are TRBV28 and TRBJ2-1, with 7 bases identical to TRBD2. This CDR3 is built from 15 residues. From germline, CDR1 is MDHEN and CDR2 SYDVKM. The junction had 14 bases not matched to a gene; V was cut back by 8 bases and J by 7 bases. CDR3 bases: TGTGCCAGCGGAACGGGAGGTCCATCTAGAAATGAGCAGTTCTTC. It yields the protein CASGTGGPSRNEQFF.

The gene calls are TRBV7-9 and TRBJ1-4; D is uncertain. CDR1 is SEHNR, CDR2 FQNEAQ, per germline (reference sequence). V lost 4 bases and J lost 3, with 6 bases in between. The CDR3 runs to 13 residues. The CDR3 region has the DNA TGTGCCAGCAGCTCAGTCGCTAATGAAAAACTGTTTTTT. It yields the protein CASSSVANEKLFF.

The chain has TRBV9 and TRBJ1-2; D not certain. There are 15 residues in the CDR3. V lost 4 bases to trimming and J lost 0 bases, with 13 bases between them. The germline gives CDR1 SGDLS, CDR2 YYNGEE. This chain's CDR3 is CASSPAPGANYGYTF. The CDR3 DNA reads as TGTGCCAGCAGCCCAGCTCCGGGAGCTAACTATGGCTACACCTTC.

The V call is TRBV5-5, the J call TRBJ1-2, with no clear D. Trimming took 4 bases from V and 3 from J, leaving 13 bases between them. The CDR3 is made up of 14 amino acids. CDR1 and CDR2 (germline): SGHKS, YYEKEE (reference sequence). CDR3 loop: CASSPHQTHYGYTF. CDR3 nucleotides: TGTGCCAGCAGCCCACATCAAACACACTATGGCTACACCTTC. Using reference TRBV5-5 and TRBJ1-2 for the parts outside the CDR3, the full variable domain is DAGVTQSPTHLIKTRGQQVTLRCSPISGHKSVSWYQQVLGQGPQFIFQYYEKEERGRGNFPDRFSARQFPNYSSELNVNALLLGDSALYLCASSPHQTHYGYTFGSGTRLTVV.

The chain joins TRBV30 to TRBJ1-2; D is perhaps TRBD1 (5 bases). The V gene's germline CDR1 is GTSNPN and CDR2 SVGIG (reference sequence). V was clipped by 4 bases and J by 4 bases, with 10 bases between them. The CDR3 covers 12 residues. CDR3 in amino acids: CAWTGSVYGYTF. CDR3 bases: TGTGCCTGGACAGGGTCGGTCTATGGCTACACCTTC.

The chain recombines TRBV5-6 with TRBJ1-3; D call uncertain. Trimming stripped 1 base from V and 1 base from J, with 12 bases between. Germline V CDR1 and CDR2: SGHDT, YYEEEE. This CDR3 contains 16 residues. This CDR3 is CASSLRLVKSGNTIYF. CDR3 nucleotides: TGTGCCAGCAGCTTGCGACTCGTGAAATCTGGAAACACCATATATTTT.